This T cell receptor (beta chain) was found in a study of Graves' ophthalmopathy and Graves' hyperthyroidism. CDR3 regions of TCR beta were amplified from RNA transcripts. Second-round multiplex PCR followed a first-round RT-PCR using HTBI primers. TCRdb re-called the multiplex PCR reads with MiXCR, one entry per CDR3 protein. The table includes under 250,000 distinct CDR3 sequences, roughly 29% detected once. Comment on this clonotype: One end of the junction is discordant with germline, which a read error may explain.

The germline V gene has CDR1 MDHEN and CDR2 SYDVKM. There are 13 residues in the CDR3. The clonotype comes from a man in his forties or fifties with Graves' ophthalmopathy. The sequenced sample consisted of peripheral blood. The chain links TRBV28 to TRBJ2-7, with 8 bases fitting TRBD1. CDR3 coding DNA: TGTGCCGGCAGTTCAGGACAGGGCCACGAGCAGTACTTC. It codes for CAGSSGQGHEQYF.